A single sample is the source of the 3 T cell receptor beta chains below, sequenced in a study of low-dose radiotherapy and immunotherapy resistance in tumors. As to time point: before trial treatment. cDNA synthesis used a TRAV/TRBV-specific primer set for both chains. Using a constant-region primer together with a V-primer adapter, TCRs were subjected to 20 PCR cycles of amplification. From the reads, TCRdb called clonotypes with MiXCR, one entry per CDR3 protein. The sample has tens of thousands of distinct CDR3 sequences, 9.4% seen once. The sequencing here drew on PBMCs, taken before treatment. The receptors were gathered from a male donor with prostate cancer.

This clonotype was seen ten or more times. J is TRBJ2-2 and V is TRBV6-2 or TRBV6-3; the D call may be TRBD1 or TRBD2 (5 bases each). Germline CDR1 is MNHEY and CDR2 is SVGEGT. The CDR3 spans 14 residues. Trimming shortened V by 6 bases and J by 0 bases, and 8 bases separated the two germline ends. CDR3 in DNA: TGTGCCAGCAGGACGGGACCGAACACCGGGGAGCTGTTTTTT. Protein: CASRTGPNTGELFF.

This clonotype was detected many times. This chain connects TRBV5-1 to TRBJ2-7; 9 nucleotides line up with TRBD1. Germline CDR1 reads SGHRS; CDR2 reads YFSETQ. The CDR3 is 17 residues long. V lost 5 bases, J lost 4 bases, and 16 bases stayed unmatched. In DNA, the CDR3 is TGCGCCAGCAGTCCCGGACCAGCCGGGACAGGGAATTACGAGCAGTACTTC. Protein product: CASSPGPAGTGNYEQYF. Using reference TRBV5-1 and TRBJ2-7 for the parts outside the CDR3, the full variable domain is KAGVTQTPRYLIKTRGQQVTLSCSPISGHRSVSWYQQTPGQGLQFLFEYFSETQRNKGNFPGRFSGRQFSNSRSEMNVSTLELGDSALYLCASSPGPAGTGNYEQYFGPGTRLTVT.

There are many counts of this clonotype. This rearrangement joins TRBV7-2 to TRBJ1-6; 8 bases are shared with TRBD1. Germline loops: CDR1 SGHTA, CDR2 FQGNSA. This CDR3 is 15 amino acids long. J lost 8 bases, V lost 7 bases, and 10 bases had no gene match. CDR3 in amino acids: CASIPGDRSDSPLHF. The CDR3 bases are TGTGCCAGCATTCCGGGGGACAGGTCGGATTCACCCCTCCACTTT.